Following are 14 T cell receptor beta chains from one sample sequenced in a study of cytomegalovirus exposure and HLA in healthy donors (dated by TCRdb to the late 2010s). The method behind the library was the immunoSEQ multiplex PCR assay. A mixture of 60 forward primers for TCR Vbeta segments and 13 reverse primers for TCR Jbeta segments was used in the multiplex PCR. TCRdb obtained this table from immuneACCESS and retained in-frame rearrangements with V and J assigned. These tables miss some clones; where compared with another copy, unresolved V genes account for less than half of the shortfall, and the remainder is unexplained. The sample has fewer than 250,000 clones on record, less than 85% of them singletons. Of the sample, over 0.55% falls within the top ten clones. Source material: PBMCs. The receptors shown here come from a man in his late teens or twenties in good health and CMV-seronegative.

Note on this clone: At the DNA level, this CDR3 is encoded by other sequences in the same sample as well. V usage is TRBV19 and J usage is TRBJ1-2, with a tentative D call TRBD1 (5 bases). V lost 0 bases, J lost 5 bases, and 10 bases lay in between. This CDR3 spans 14 amino acids. Germline CDR1 LNHDA, CDR2 SQIVND (reference sequence). Here the CDR3 reads CASSIDDSPYGYTF. The CDR3 nucleotides read TGTGCCAGTAGTATAGATGACAGTCCTTATGGCTACACCTTC.

Written as DNA, the CDR3 is TGCGCCAGCAGCTTGGGTAGGGACAGGGGTTTCTACGAGCAGTACTTC. Translating it yields CASSLGRDRGFYEQYF. The chain couples TRBV5-1 to TRBJ2-7; 10 nucleotides line up with TRBD1. CDR1 SGHRS and CDR2 YFSETQ come from the germline V gene. This CDR3 region has 16 residues. The V gene end was trimmed by 0 bases and the J gene end by 3 bases; junction bases not matched to a gene: 6. The entire variable domain, with the rest obtained from reference TRBV5-1 and TRBJ2-7, is as follows: KAGVTQTPRYLIKTRGQQVTLSCSPISGHRSVSWYQQTPGQGLQFLFEYFSETQRNKGNFPGRFSGRQFSNSRSEMNVSTLELGDSALYLCASSLGRDRGFYEQYFGPGTRLTVT.

The chain has TRBV28 and TRBJ1-5; 9 bases map to TRBD1. The CDR3 length is 14 residues. The germline gives CDR1 MDHEN, CDR2 SYDVKM. V lost 6 bases and J lost 7; bases outside the gene matches: 7. Here the CDR3 reads CASRPQGAKQPQHF. CDR3 sequence (DNA): TGTGCCAGCAGGCCACAGGGGGCAAAACAGCCCCAGCATTTT.

The chain links TRBV5-6 to TRBJ2-7; no clear D gene. Germline assignment: CDR1 SGHDT and CDR2 YYEEEE. V was cut by 3 bases and J by 5 bases, with 6 bases left in between. This CDR3 has 11 residues. The CDR3 is CASSSYHEQYF. The CDR3 DNA follows: TGTGCCAGCAGCTCTTATCACGAGCAGTACTTC. The full variable domain, in which reference TRBV5-6 and TRBJ2-7 provide the parts outside the CDR3, is DAGVTQSPTHLIKTRGQQVTLRCSPKSGHDTVSWYQQALGQGPQFIFQYYEEEERQRGNFPDRFSGHQFPNYSSELNVNALLLGDSALYLCASSSYHEQYFGPGTRLTVT.

The chain carries TRBV5-4 and TRBJ2-7; 9 bases are a match to TRBD1. V trimming: 2 bases; J trimming: 3 bases; junction bases outside the gene matches: 6. CDR3 length equals 15 residues. Germline V gene data show CDR1 as SGHNT and CDR2 as YYREEE (reference sequence). The CDR3 here is CASSFEGQGDYEQYF. DNA for the CDR3: TGTGCCAGCAGCTTCGAGGGACAGGGAGACTACGAGCAGTACTTC.

The chain has TRBV14 and TRBJ1-1; D is perhaps TRBD1 (5 bases). Germline V lookup: CDR1 SGHDN, CDR2 FVKESK. Trimming pared 0 bases from V and 3 bases from J, leaving 20 bases between. The CDR3 is made up of 18 amino acids. The CDR3 DNA reads TGTGCCAGCAGCCAAGATTGGGGGTTCGGGGGGGTTGACACTGAAGCTTTCTTT. Protein product: CASSQDWGFGGVDTEAFF.

Points on this clone: The same CDR3 also results from other DNA sequences found in this sample. This rearrangement joins TRBV5-1 to TRBJ2-7; weak D call: TRBD1 (7 bases). Looked up from germline, CDR1 is SGHRS and CDR2 is YFSETQ. V was pared by 3 bases and J by 4 bases, with 11 bases between. This CDR3 comprises 13 residues. CDR3 protein: CASSSTGTYEQYF. The CDR3 DNA follows: TGCGCCAGCAGCTCGACAGGGACTTACGAGCAGTACTTC.

The CDR3 sequence: CASSIASSHNEQFF. The CDR3 DNA reads TGTGCCAGTAGTATCGCTAGCAGCCACAATGAGCAGTTCTTC. This chain connects TRBV19 to TRBJ2-1, with TRBD2 as a possible D gene (5 bases). CDR1 and CDR2 (germline): LNHDA, SQIVND (reference sequence). The CDR3 is 14 residues long. V dropped 3 bases and J dropped 5 bases, with 11 bases sitting between them.

This clone was recorded once. J is TRBJ2-6 and V is TRBV5-1, with D perhaps matching TRBD2 (6 bases). The CDR3 covers 15 residues. Trimming removed 4 bases at V and 0 bases at J, with 8 bases between. Germline V gives CDR1 SGHRS, CDR2 YFSETQ. The CDR3 reads CASSHGSSGANVLTF. CDR3 in DNA: TGCGCCAGCAGCCACGGGAGCTCTGGGGCCAACGTCCTGACTTTC.

The gene calls are TRBV7-9 and TRBJ2-3; possibly TRBD1 for D (5 bases). Per the germline V gene, CDR1 is SEHNR and CDR2 is FQNEAQ (reference sequence). V was clipped by 5 bases and J by 10 bases, with 16 bases between them. The CDR3 is made up of 13 amino acids. CDR3 nucleotide sequence: TGTGCCAGCAGCACGAAAGGGGAATGGGCGCAGTATTTT. Translated, it gives CASSTKGEWAQYF.

The chain is built from TRBV29-1 and TRBJ1-1; D remains ambiguous. V was pared by 7 bases and J by 13 bases, with 16 bases between. Germline V gene sequence: CDR1 SQVTM, CDR2 ANQGSEA. The CDR3 totals 10 residues. The chain's CDR3 is CSATAVMVFF. In DNA, the CDR3 is TGCAGCGCAACAGCGGTGATGGTTTTCTTT.

The J gene is TRBJ2-5, the V gene TRBV9; TRBD2 aligns across 9 bases. TRBJ2-7 matches the DNA end more closely, so the J call is doubtful. Germline loops: CDR1 SGDLS, CDR2 YYNGEE. CDR3 length equals 14 residues. The CDR3: CASSRREGRYEQYF. CDR3 sequence (DNA): TGTGCCAGCAGCCGGCGGGAGGGTCGGTACGAGCAGTACTTC.

The chain joins TRBV30 to TRBJ2-3; 9 bases are shared with TRBD1. Trimming took 2 bases from V and 2 from J; bases not matched to a gene: 5. The length of the CDR3 is 15 residues. CDR1 and CDR2 from the germline V gene are GTSNPN and SVGIG (reference sequence). CDR3 bases: TGTGCCTGGAGTACACAGGGGGCCTACACAGATACGCAGTATTTT. This codes for CAWSTQGAYTDTQYF.

CDR3 loop: CASSSVLWNTEAFF. The CDR3, as DNA: TGTGCCAGCAGTTCGGTCCTCTGGAACACTGAAGCTTTCTTT. This rearrangement joins TRBV28 to TRBJ1-1; no definite D call. The CDR3 sequence is 14 residues long. V shed 4 bases and J shed 1 base, with 10 bases lying between them. Per germline, CDR1 MDHEN and CDR2 SYDVKM. The whole variable domain, remainder taken from reference TRBV28 and TRBJ1-1, is DVKVTQSSRYLVKRTGEKVFLECVQDMDHENMFWYRQDPGLGLRLIYFSYDVKMKEKGDIPEGYSVSREKKERFSLILESASTNQTSMYLCASSSVLWNTEAFFGQGTRLTVV.